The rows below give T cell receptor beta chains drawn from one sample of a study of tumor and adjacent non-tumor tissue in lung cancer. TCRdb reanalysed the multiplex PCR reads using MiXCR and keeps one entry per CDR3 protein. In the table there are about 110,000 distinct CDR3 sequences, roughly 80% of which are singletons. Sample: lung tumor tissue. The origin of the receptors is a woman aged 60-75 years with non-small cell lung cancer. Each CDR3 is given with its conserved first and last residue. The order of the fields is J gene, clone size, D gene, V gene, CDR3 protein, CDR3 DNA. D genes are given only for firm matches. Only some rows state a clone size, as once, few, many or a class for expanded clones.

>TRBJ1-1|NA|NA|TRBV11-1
CASSVRDRPMDTEAFF
TGTGCCAGCAGTGTAAGGGACCGCCCAATGGACACTGAAGCTTTCTTT
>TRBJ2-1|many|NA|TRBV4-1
CASSFSAANNEQFF
TGCGCCAGCAGCTTTTCGGCCGCAAACAATGAGCAGTTCTTC
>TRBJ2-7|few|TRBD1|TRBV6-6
CASSRQTGGVYEQYF
TGTGCCAGCAGTCGCCAGACAGGGGGGGTATACGAGCAGTACTTC
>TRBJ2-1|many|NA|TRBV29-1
CSVESGTVSSYNEQFF
TGCAGCGTTGAGAGCGGGACAGTTAGCTCCTACAATGAGCAGTTCTTC
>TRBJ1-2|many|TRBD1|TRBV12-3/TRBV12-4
CASSLTDRDYGYTF
TGTGCCAGCAGTTTAACTGACAGGGACTATGGCTACACCTTC
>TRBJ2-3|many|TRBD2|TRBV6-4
CASSEAGATDTQYF
TGTGCCAGCAGTGAAGCGGGGGCCACAGATACGCAGTATTTT
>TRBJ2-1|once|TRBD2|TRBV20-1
CSARDIYGGAYNEQFF
TGCAGTGCTAGAGATATCTACGGGGGGGCATACAATGAGCAGTTCTTC
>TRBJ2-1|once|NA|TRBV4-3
CSSSRSRAGSYNEQFF
TGCTCCAGCAGCCGCAGTCGGGCGGGAAGCTACAATGAGCAATTCTTC
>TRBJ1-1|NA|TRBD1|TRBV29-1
CSVTETGCMNTEAFF
TGCAGCGTCACCGAGACAGGGTGTATGAACACTGAAGCTTTCTTT
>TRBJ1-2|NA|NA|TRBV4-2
CASSQLSTWWDYGYTF
TGTGCCAGCAGCCAACTCTCCACCTGGTGGGACTATGGCTACACCTTC
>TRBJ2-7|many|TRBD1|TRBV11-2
CASSPGPGQGYEQYF
TGTGCCAGCAGCCCAGGCCCCGGACAGGGGTACGAGCAGTACTTC
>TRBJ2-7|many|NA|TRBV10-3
CAISTGSPEQYF
TGTGCCATCAGTACCGGGAGTCCTGAGCAGTACTTC
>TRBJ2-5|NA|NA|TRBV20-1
CSTGDAGSETQYF
TGCAGTACTGGAGATGCAGGGTCAGAGACCCAGTACTTC
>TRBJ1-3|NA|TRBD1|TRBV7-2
CASSFDAYRGGNTIYF
TGTGCCAGCAGCTTCGACGCCTACAGGGGAGGTAACACCATATATTTT
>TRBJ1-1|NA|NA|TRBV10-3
CAIMGSIEAFF
TGTGCCATTATGGGGAGCATTGAAGCTTTCTTT
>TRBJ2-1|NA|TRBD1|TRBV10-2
CASTLDRVRSNKQFF
TGCGCCAGCACCCTAGACAGGGTACGGAGTAATAAGCAGTTCTTC
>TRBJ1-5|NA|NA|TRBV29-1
CSVVKEAGKEPQHF
TGCAGCGTTGTAAAAGAGGCAGGGAAAGAGCCCCAGCATTTT
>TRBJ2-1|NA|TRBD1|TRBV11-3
CTSSLGQSFKEQFF
TGTACCAGCAGCCTGGGACAGTCTTTCAAAGAGCAGTTCTTC
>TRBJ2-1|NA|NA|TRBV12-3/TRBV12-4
CASSRISFFNEHFF
TGTGCCAGCAGCCGGATTAGCTTCTTCAATGAGCACTTCTTC
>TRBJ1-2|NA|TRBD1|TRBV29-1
CNGRGGINSYTF
TGCAACGGTAGAGGGGGCATCAACAGCTACACCTTC
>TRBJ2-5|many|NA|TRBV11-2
CASSLFAGIQETQYF
TGTGCCAGCAGCTTATTCGCCGGGATCCAAGAGACCCAGTACTTC
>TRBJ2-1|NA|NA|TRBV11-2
CASSPILGGGYYNEHFF
TGTGCCAGCAGCCCCATCTTAGGGGGGGGATACTATAATGAGCACTTCTTC
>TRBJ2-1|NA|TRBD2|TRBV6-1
CASSGSGTTHNEQFF
TGCGCCAGCAGCGGATCCGGGACTACTCACAATGAGCAGTTCTTC
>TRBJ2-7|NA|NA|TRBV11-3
CAGSLDTGTYEQSF
TGTGCCGGCAGCTTAGATACGGGAACATACGAGCAATCCTTC
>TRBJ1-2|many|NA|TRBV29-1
CSVDLWEVDYGYTF
TGCAGCGTTGATTTGTGGGAGGTCGACTATGGCTACACCTTC
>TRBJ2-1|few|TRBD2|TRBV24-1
CATSDGWSLAGGEEQFF
TGTGCCACCAGTGATGGGTGGTCATTAGCGGGAGGGGAAGAGCAGTTCTTC
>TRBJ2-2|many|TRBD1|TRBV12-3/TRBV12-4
CASINRGLTGELFF
TGTGCCAGCATTAACAGGGGGCTTACCGGGGAGCTGTTTTTT
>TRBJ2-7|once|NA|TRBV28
CASNLAVAYEQYF
TGTGCCAGCAATTTAGCGGTCGCATACGAGCAGTACTTC
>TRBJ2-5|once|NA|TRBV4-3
CASSRHRDSRETQYF
TGTGCCAGCAGCCGACACAGGGACTCACGAGAGACCCAGTACTTT
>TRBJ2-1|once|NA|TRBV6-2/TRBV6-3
CTGSDPGLGMEQFF
TGTACCGGCAGTGACCCGGGCCTCGGTATGGAGCAGTTCTTC
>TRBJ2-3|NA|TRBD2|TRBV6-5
CANRLAVSTDTQYF
TGTGCCAACAGACTAGCGGTTAGCACAGACACGCAGTATTTT
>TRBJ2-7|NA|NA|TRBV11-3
CANSLEWGYYEQYF
TGTGCCAACAGCTTAGAATGGGGATACTACGAGCAGTACTTC
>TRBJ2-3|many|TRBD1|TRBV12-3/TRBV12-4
CASSYRQGDTDTQYF
TGTGCCAGCAGTTATAGACAGGGTGACACAGATACGCAGTATTTT
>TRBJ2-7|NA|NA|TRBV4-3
CASSQDNGQWAYGQYF
TGCGCCAGCAGCCAAGATAACGGACAGTGGGCCTACGGGCAGTACTTC
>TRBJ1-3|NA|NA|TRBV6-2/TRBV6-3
CASSYLGSGNTIYF
TGTGCCAGCAGTTACTTAGGCTCTGGAAACACCATATATTTT
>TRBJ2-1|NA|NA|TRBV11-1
CASGLQEASSSYNEQFF
TGTGCCAGCGGCTTACAGGAGGCCTCCAGCTCCTACAATGAGCAGTTCTTC
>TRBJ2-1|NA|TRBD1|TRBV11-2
CASSRSGTGDKEQFF
TGTGCCAGCAGTCGATCCGGGACAGGTGACAAAGAGCAGTTCTTC
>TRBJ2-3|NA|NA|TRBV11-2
CASSATGTATDTQCF
TGTGCCAGCAGCGCCACCGGGACTGCCACAGATACGCAGTGTTTC
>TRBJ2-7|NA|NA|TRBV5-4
CASSAGQGDYYEQYF
TGTGCCAGCAGCGCCGGGCAGGGTGACTACTACGAGCAGTACTTC
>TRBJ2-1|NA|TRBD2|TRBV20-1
CSVRPTTSGTSGGDELFF
TGCAGTGTTAGACCAACTACATCCGGGACTAGCGGGGGAGACGAGCTGTTCTTC
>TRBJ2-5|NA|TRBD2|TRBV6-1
CASSPGGTSIALFQETQYF
TGTGCCAGCAGTCCCGGGGGGACTAGTATCGCCCTTTTTCAAGAGACCCAGTACTTC
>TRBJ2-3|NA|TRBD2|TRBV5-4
CASSLVGLAGTDTQYF
TGTGCCAGCAGCTTGGTGGGACTAGCGGGCACAGATACGCAGTATTTT
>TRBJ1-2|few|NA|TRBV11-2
CASSLVRGAGYDYTF
TGTGCCAGCAGCTTGGTTCGGGGGGCCGGCTATGACTACACCTTC
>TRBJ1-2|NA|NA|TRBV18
CVSSPPREGGYTF
TGTGTCAGCTCACCACCTAGGGAAGGCGGCTACACATTC
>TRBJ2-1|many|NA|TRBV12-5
CASGSKAGTAYNEQFF
TGTGCTAGTGGTTCGAAAGCCGGGACGGCCTACAATGAGCAGTTCTTC
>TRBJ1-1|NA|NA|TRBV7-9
CASNDLLGGTKAFF
TGTGCCAGCAACGACCTACTAGGGGGAACTAAAGCTTTCTTT
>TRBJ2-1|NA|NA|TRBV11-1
CASSFLSYNEEFF
TGTGCCAGCAGCTTTTTATCGTACAATGAGGAGTTCTTC
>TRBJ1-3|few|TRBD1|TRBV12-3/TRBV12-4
CASSRQGGPGNTIYF
TGTGCCAGCAGTCGACAGGGGGGACCTGGAAACACCATATATTTT
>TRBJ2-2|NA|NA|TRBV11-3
CASSPTWGRTCELFF
TGTGCCAGCAGCCCGACATGGGGCCGGACCTGTGAGCTGTTTTTT
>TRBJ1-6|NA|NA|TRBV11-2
CASSLEASNSPFPF
TGTGCCAGTAGCTTAGAAGCAAGTAATTCACCCTTCCCCTTC
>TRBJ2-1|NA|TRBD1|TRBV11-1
CASSLDGDRDEYFF
TGTGCCAGCAGCTTGGATGGGGACAGGGATGAGTACTTCTTC
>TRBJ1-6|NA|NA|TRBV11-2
CAGSLAVRVNSPLHF
TGTGCCGGCAGCTTAGCCGTAAGGGTGAATTCACCCCTCCACTTT
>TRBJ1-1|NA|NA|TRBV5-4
CANSLAGAGAMNTEAFF
TGTGCCAACAGCTTGGCCGGGGCAGGAGCCATGAACACTGAAGCTTTCTTT
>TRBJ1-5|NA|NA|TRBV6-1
CASSERSDNSYQPQHF
TGCGCCAGCAGTGAACGTTCGGACAACTCTTATCAGCCCCAGCATTTT
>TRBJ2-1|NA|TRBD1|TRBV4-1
CASSRASDRGDEQFF
TGCGCCAGCAGCCGAGCTTCGGACAGGGGAGATGAGCAGTTCTTC
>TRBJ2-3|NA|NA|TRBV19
CASNPRTGLADTQYF
TGTGCCAGTAACCCAAGGACCGGGTTGGCAGATACGCAGTATTTT
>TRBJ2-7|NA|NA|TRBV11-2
CASNLGSGGFPYEQYF
TGTGCCAGCAACTTAGGTTCAGGGGGGTTTCCCTACGAACAGTACTTC
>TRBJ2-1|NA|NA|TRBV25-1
CTSSIPTLGNEQFF
TGTACCAGCAGTATACCCACCCTGGGGAATGAGCAGTTCTTC
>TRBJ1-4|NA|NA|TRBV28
CASSLTLSPNEKLFF
TGTGCCAGCAGTTTGACTTTGAGTCCTAATGAAAAACTGTTTTTT
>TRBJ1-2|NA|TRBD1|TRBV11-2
CASSLARDSPHGYIF
TGTGCCAGTAGCTTAGCACGGGACAGCCCGCATGGCTACATCTTC